The 17 T cell receptor beta chains below come from one sample, sequenced in a study of tumor and adjacent non-tumor tissue in lung cancer (dated by TCRdb to the late 2010s). RNA was isolated from bulk unsorted tissue, and RNA quality was assessed with a NanoDrop ND-1000 and an Agilent 2100. The normal lung samples consisted of distant non-tumor tissue collected more than 3 cm from the tumor edge. Libraries were prepared through multiplex PCR. The sequencer listed for this sample is Illumina HiSeq 2500. TCRbeta libraries were constructed through three rounds of nested PCR with primers (Table S4) according to protocols modified from ARM-PCR. TCRdb reprocessed the public reads (quality trimming at Q25 with fastp, clone calling with MiXCR) and kept in-frame beta chains. All rows with the same CDR3 protein become a single entry with the most common DNA and genes. The sample table lists 80,000 or so distinct CDR3 sequences, roughly 80% of them with a count of one. 51% of the sample is held by the ten biggest clonotypes.

Input material: distant non-tumor lung tissue. These receptors were obtained from a man in his sixties with non-small cell lung cancer.

This clonotype was recorded once. An end of the junction differs from the germline gene, which may be a read error. The chain has TRBV10-2 and TRBJ2-1; a weak D match, TRBD1 (6 bases). The CDR3 consists of 14 residues. CDR1 is WSHSY, CDR2 SAAADI, per germline. CDR3 residues: CATYGGGPYKEQFF. CDR3 nucleotides: TGCGCCACATATGGGGGCGGTCCCTACAAGGAGCAGTTCTTC.

This chain joins TRBV5-6 and TRBJ1-5, with TRBD1 as a possible D gene (5 bases). This CDR3 comprises 15 residues. V lost 4 bases and J lost 8, with 19 bases in between. Germline V CDR1 and CDR2: SGHDT, YYEEEE. This chain's CDR3 is CASSTYQGPREPQHF. The CDR3 DNA follows: TGTGCCAGCAGCACGTACCAGGGACCCAGGGAGCCCCAGCATTTT.

In DNA form, the CDR3 reads TGTGCCAGTAGCCCTCGCGGTAGAACGGGGGGGAGGAATGAGCAGTTCTTC. This translates into CASSPRGRTGGRNEQFF. This sequence joins TRBV19 and TRBJ2-1, with 8 nucleotides matching TRBD2. The germline V gene encodes CDR1 LNHDA and CDR2 SQIVND (reference sequence). The CDR3 has 17 residues. The V and J ends lost 6 bases and 7 bases, in that order; junction bases with no gene match: 17.

Notes on this clonotype: An end of the junction does not agree with germline; a read error may underlie this. The chain joins TRBV6-5 to TRBJ2-7; D is perhaps TRBD2 (5 bases). CDR1 MNHEY and CDR2 SVGAGI come from the germline V gene. The CDR3 consists of 16 residues. This CDR3 reads CASSLTASGSSYEQYF. The CDR3 DNA follows: TGTGCCAGCAGCCTGACCGCCTCGGGGTCATCCTACGAGCAATACTTC.

This clonotype showed up just once. The junction shows a germline mismatch at one end, possibly a read error. This rearrangement joins TRBV6-5 to TRBJ2-5; D tentatively fits TRBD1 or TRBD2 (5 bases each). The length of the CDR3 is 14 residues. From germline, CDR1 is MNHEY and CDR2 SVGAGI. Here the CDR3 DNA reads TGTGCCAGCAGTGATACCGGGACCGCGGTGATCCAGTATTTC. The encoded protein is CASSDTGTAVIQYF.

V and J are TRBV11-2 and TRBJ1-2; 9 bases are a match to TRBD1. This CDR3 spans 17 amino acids. Losses at the gene ends were 5 bases for V and 5 bases for J; bases not matched to a gene: 15. Per germline, CDR1 SGHAT and CDR2 FQNNGV. CDR3 sequence: CASSPAAGQGSNYGYTF. As DNA, the CDR3 is TGTGCCAGCAGCCCCGCGGCGGGACAGGGCTCCAATTATGGCTACACCTTC. Full variable domain (outside the CDR3, taken from reference TRBV11-2 and TRBJ1-2): EAGVAQSPRYKIIEKRQSVAFWCNPISGHATLYWYQQILGQGPKLLIQFQNNGVVDDSQLPKDRFSAERLKGVDSTLKIQPAKLEDSAVYLCASSPAAGQGSNYGYTFGSGTRLTVV.

This clonotype was counted many times. This rearrangement joins TRBV20-1 to TRBJ1-4, with D possibly TRBD1 on 6 matching bases. This CDR3 is 12 amino acids long. The germline CDR1 and CDR2 sequences are DFQATT and SNEGSKA (reference sequence). The CDR3: CRARGINEKLFF. CDR3 in DNA: TGCAGAGCGAGGGGGATTAATGAAAAACTGTTTTTT.

The table lists this clonotype with a count of one. At one end the junction does not follow the germline gene, possibly because of a read error. The chain joins TRBV10-3 to TRBJ1-1; no clear D. The length of the CDR3 is 14 residues. CDR1 is ENHRY and CDR2 is SYGVKD in the germline V gene. The CDR3 reads CVIREPDGSTEAFF. In DNA, the CDR3 is TGTGTCATCAGAGAGCCGGACGGGAGCACTGAAGCTTTCTTT.

As regards this clonotype: The CDR3 end shows no conserved phenylalanine or tryptophan, and so a read error is likely. The DNA is left out, because the CDR3 cannot be placed on it with certainty; the CDR3 is given as TCRdb lists it. This chain joins TRBV5-1 and TRBJ2-4. The germline V gene has CDR1 SGHRS and CDR2 YFSETQ. The CDR3 region is 14 residues in length, termini included. The CDR3 reads CASSMTSVKNIQYL.

The genes are TRBV11-3 and TRBJ2-2; TRBD2 agrees at 8 bases. CDR1 and CDR2 (germline): SGHNT, YENEEA. The J segment lost 6 bases and the V segment lost 5 bases, leaving 17 bases of the junction unmatched. CDR3 length equals 18 residues. As DNA, the CDR3 is TGTGCCAGCAGCCTCCGGGGAGCGGGAGAATACAGAGCCGGGGAGCTGTTTTTT. It yields the protein CASSLRGAGEYRAGELFF.

The chain carries TRBV7-9 and TRBJ1-6; tentatively, D is TRBD1 (6 bases). The CDR3 loop spans 19 amino acids. Germline CDR1 reads SEHNR; CDR2 reads FQNEAQ (reference sequence). Between the trimmed V and J ends, which lost 0 bases and 10 bases, there was a span of 25 bases. This CDR3 reads CASSLALRHGQRAYSPLHF. As DNA, the CDR3 is TGTGCCAGCAGCTTAGCCCTTCGCCATGGACAGAGGGCGTACTCACCCCTCCACTTT. Supplemented by reference TRBV7-9 and TRBJ1-6, the full variable domain reads DTGVSQNPRHKITKRGQNVTFRCDPISEHNRLYWYRQTLGQGPEFLTYFQNEAQLEKSRLLSDRFSAERPKGSFSTLEIQRTEQGDSAMYLCASSLALRHGQRAYSPLHFGNGTRLTVT.

Details on this clonotype: With a much larger clone just one base away, this may be a read error. The J gene is TRBJ2-3, the V gene TRBV7-9, with D tentatively TRBD1 or TRBD2 (6 bases each). This CDR3 contains 14 residues. V gave up 5 bases and J gave up 1 base, with 10 bases separating them. Germline values: CDR1 SEHNR, CDR2 FQNEAQ (reference sequence). CDR3 DNA sequence: TGTGCCAGCAGCCGGGGGCGAGGCACAGATACGCAGTATTTT. It translates to CASSRGRGTDTQYF. The entire variable domain, with the rest obtained from reference TRBV7-9 and TRBJ2-3, is as follows: DTGVSQNPRHKITKRGQNVTFRCDPISEHNRLYWYRQTLGQGPEFLTYFQNEAQLEKSRLLSDRFSAERPKGSFSTLEIQRTEQGDSAMYLCASSRGRGTDTQYFGPGTRLTVL.

About this clonotype: The germline gene is not matched at one end of the junction; a read error may be the cause. This chain uses TRBV11-3 with TRBJ2-6; D is possibly TRBD1 (5 bases). CDR1 is SGHNT, CDR2 YENEEA, per germline. The CDR3 consists of 16 residues. CDR3 sequence: CASSLEYSAGANVLTF. CDR3 sequence (DNA): TGTGCGAGCAGCTTAGAATACAGCGCTGGGGCCAACGTCTTGACTTTC.

CDR3 nucleotide sequence: TGTGGCAGTAGTCCAACTACCGGGGGAGCCACTGGGGCCAACGTCCTGACTTTC. Its protein product is CGSSPTTGGATGANVLTF. J is TRBJ2-6 and V is TRBV11-2, with a possible D match to TRBD2 (6 bases). The CDR3 totals 18 residues. Per germline, CDR1 SGHAT and CDR2 FQNNGV.

In the case of this clonotype: One junction end does not reproduce the germline sequence, and a read error may be involved. The chain couples TRBV5-6 to TRBJ1-2; unclear D gene. Germline CDR1 SGHDT, CDR2 YYEEEE. The CDR3 covers 15 residues. CDR3 nucleotides: TGCGCCAGCACCTTTCGACAAGGGCCTAACTATGGCTACACCTTC. Protein sequence: CASTFRQGPNYGYTF.

A remark on this clonotype: Compared with germline, one end of the junction differs, possibly owing to a read error. The chain recombines TRBV6-5 with TRBJ2-1; tentatively, D is TRBD1 (5 bases). The CDR3 consists of 17 residues. In germline, CDR1 is MNHEY, CDR2 SVGAGI. The chain's CDR3 is CANSYSYRPSSSIEQFF. As DNA, the CDR3 is TGTGCCAACAGTTACTCGTACAGGCCGAGCTCCTCCATTGAGCAGTTCTTC.

Worth noting for this clonotype: The junction differs from germline at one of its ends, possibly a read error. V gene TRBV20-1 combines with J gene TRBJ2-7, with 7 bases matching TRBD2. The germline V gene encodes CDR1 DFQATT and CDR2 SNEGSKA (reference sequence). The CDR3 is made up of 14 amino acids. The CDR3 region has the DNA TGCAGTGCCAGGACTAGAGGGATGGCTTACGAGCTGTACTTC. As protein: CSARTRGMAYELYF.